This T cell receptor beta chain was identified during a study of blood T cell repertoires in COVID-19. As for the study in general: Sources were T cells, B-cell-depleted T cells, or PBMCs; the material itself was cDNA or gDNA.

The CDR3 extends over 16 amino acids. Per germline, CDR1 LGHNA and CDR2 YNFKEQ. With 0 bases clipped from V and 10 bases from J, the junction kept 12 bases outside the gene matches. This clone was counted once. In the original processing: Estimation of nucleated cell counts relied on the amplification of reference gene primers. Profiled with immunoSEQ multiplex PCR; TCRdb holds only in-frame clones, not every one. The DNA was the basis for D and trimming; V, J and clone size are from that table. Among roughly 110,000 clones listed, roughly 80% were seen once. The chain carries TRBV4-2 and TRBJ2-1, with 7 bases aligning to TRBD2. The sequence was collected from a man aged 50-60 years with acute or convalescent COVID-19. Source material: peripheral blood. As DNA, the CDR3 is TGTGCCAGCAGCCAAGAAGTGACGGGGGGTAGTCTGGAGCAGTTCTTC. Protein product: CASSQEVTGGSLEQFF.